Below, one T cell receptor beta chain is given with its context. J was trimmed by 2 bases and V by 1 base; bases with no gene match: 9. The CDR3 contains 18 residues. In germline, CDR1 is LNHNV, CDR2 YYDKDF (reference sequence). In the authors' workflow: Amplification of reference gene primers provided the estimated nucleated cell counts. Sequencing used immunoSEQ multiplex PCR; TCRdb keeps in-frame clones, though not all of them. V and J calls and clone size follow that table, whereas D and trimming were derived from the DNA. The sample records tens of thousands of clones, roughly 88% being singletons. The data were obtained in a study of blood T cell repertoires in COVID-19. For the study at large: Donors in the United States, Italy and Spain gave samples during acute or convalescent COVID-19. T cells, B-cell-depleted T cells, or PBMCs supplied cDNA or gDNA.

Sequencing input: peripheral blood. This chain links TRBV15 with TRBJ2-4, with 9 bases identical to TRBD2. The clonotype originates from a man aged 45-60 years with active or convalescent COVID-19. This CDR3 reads CATSRVSSGMVTKNIQYF. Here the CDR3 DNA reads TGTGCCACCAGCAGAGTGTCTAGCGGGATGGTTACCAAAAACATTCAGTACTTC.